This T cell receptor (beta chain) was sequenced during a study of PD-1 blockade in classical Hodgkin lymphoma. Comments on this clone: The antigen is undetermined.

Germline CDR1 reads SEHNR; CDR2 reads FQNEAQ (reference sequence). The CDR3 extends over 14 amino acids. Indicated time point: newly diagnosed, previously untreated cHL patient sample. Purification of CD4+ T cells from thawed PBMCs was achieved by magnetic negative selection. Findings and caveats of the study: Reports indicated that newly diagnosed patients had lower baseline TCR diversity than healthy donors did. The drivers behind the repertoire differences, possibly disease activity or prior therapy, remain undefined.

Clones were read by immunoSEQ multiplex PCR, and TCRdb kept only the in-frame ones, dropping some. The sample holds about 24,000 clones, about 90% seen once. This clonotype originated in a human donor with classical Hodgkin lymphoma. Sequencing used CD4+ T cells from blood. The V gene is TRBV7-9, the J gene TRBJ2-5; 8 positions match TRBD2. Judging by the DNA end, TRBJ2-7 fits better; the J call may be wrong. The CDR3 DNA is TGTGCCAGCAGCTTAGGCGGGGGGAAGGACGAGCAGTACTTC. Amino acid sequence: CASSLGGGKDEQYF.